This T cell receptor (beta chain) was captured in a study of blood T cell repertoires in COVID-19. Study as a whole: Material from acute and convalescent COVID-19 was sourced from the United States, Italy and Spain. The analysed material was cDNA or gDNA that came from T cells, B-cell-depleted T cells, or PBMCs.

Authors' analysis steps: Estimation of nucleated cell counts relied on the amplification of reference gene primers. Only in-frame clones appear in the TCRdb table, and some are missing; sequencing was by immunoSEQ multiplex PCR. The D gene and trimming were derived from the DNA, and the V and J assignments and clone size from that table. The profile shows around 330,000 clones, about 85% of them singletons. The CDR3 contains 12 residues. The V gene's germline CDR1 is SGHNT and CDR2 YENEEA. V was cut by 8 bases and J by 8 bases, with 13 bases left in between. Recruits, aged roughly 18 to 90 years, lived in around 24 US areas.

The sample was PBMCs or T cells enriched from blood (not recorded which). This TCR was sampled from a woman aged 25 to 39 who had been exposed to COVID-19. The J gene is TRBJ2-1, the V gene TRBV11-3, with D tentatively TRBD2 (7 bases). CDR3 DNA: TGTGCCAGCGGGGGGGCTACCCATGAGCAGTTCTTC. Translating it yields CASGGATHEQFF. The complete variable domain, with remaining parts taken from reference TRBV11-3 and TRBJ2-1, reads EAGVVQSPRYKIIEKKQPVAFWCNPISGHNTLYWYLQNLGQGPELLIRYENEEAVDDSQLPKDRFSAERLKGVDSTLKIQPAELGDSAVYLCASGGATHEQFFGPGTRLTVL.